The 31 T cell receptor beta chains below all came from one sample that was sequenced in a study of blood T cells in healthy people across ages. Through a sample-barcoded 5' primer and a J-beta primer mix, a second PCR was run for roughly 7 to 11 cycles. TCRdb used MiXCR to reprocess the 5' RACE reads, holding one entry per CDR3 protein. Here the sample spans 850,000 or so distinct CDR3 sequences, roughly 26% being singletons. Material for sequencing was blood. Receptor source: a woman over 75 in good health.

This clonotype was seen a handful of times. J is TRBJ1-5 and V is TRBV2; tentatively, D is TRBD1 (6 bases). Germline CDR1 and CDR2: SNHLY and FYNNEI. This CDR3 comprises 14 residues. Trimming pared 5 bases from V and 4 bases from J, leaving 12 bases between. The CDR3 is CASSLDSGNQPQHF. The CDR3 bases are TGTGCCAGCAGTTTGGACAGCGGGAATCAGCCCCAGCATTTT.

The J gene is TRBJ1-6, the V gene TRBV10-2; possible D gene TRBD1, 5 bases. Per germline, CDR1 WSHSY and CDR2 SAAADI. Trimming shortened V by 3 bases and J by 5 bases, and 8 bases separated the two germline ends. This CDR3 has 14 amino acids. The CDR3 DNA is TGCGCCAGCAGTGACCCCAGGGATAATTCACCCCTCCACTTT. It encodes CASSDPRDNSPLHF.

V and J are TRBV12-3 or TRBV12-4 and TRBJ2-1, with 9 bases identical to TRBD1. The CDR3 covers 16 residues. V was pared by 4 bases and J by 7 bases, with 11 bases of the junction left unmatched. CDR3 sequence (DNA): TGTGCCAGCAGTTCCTTGGGACAGGGTGGGAAAAATGAGCAGTTCTTC. It codes for CASSSLGQGGKNEQFF.

At least ten counts were recorded for this clonotype. This sequence joins TRBV15 and TRBJ2-7; weak D call: TRBD1 (5 bases). Trimming took 0 bases from V and 1 from J, leaving 7 bases between them. Germline CDR1 reads LNHNV; CDR2 reads YYDKDF (reference sequence). The CDR3 runs to 14 residues. CDR3 in DNA: TGTGCCACCAGCAGAGACAGGGATTCCTACGAGCAGTACTTC. The encoded protein is CATSRDRDSYEQYF.

Comments on this clonotype: A much larger clone lies a single base off, so this may be a read error. V is TRBV7-6 and J is TRBJ2-1, with 9 bases aligning to TRBD2. The CDR3 contains 16 residues. Germline values: CDR1 SGHVS, CDR2 FNYEAQ. The CDR3 DNA reads as TGTGCCAGCAGCTTCGGGGCGGGGGGGCTGTACAATGAGCAGGTCTTC. It translates to CASSFGAGGLYNEQVF.

There are a few counts of this clonotype. The chain carries TRBV29-1 and TRBJ1-4, with TRBD1 as a possible D gene (5 bases). CDR1 SQVTM and CDR2 ANQGSEA come from the germline V gene. V was cut by 7 bases and J by 11 bases, with 11 bases left in between. The CDR3 runs 10 residues. CDR3 DNA sequence: TGCAGCGCCGGGGGTGAGAAACTGTTTTTT. This gives the protein CSAGGEKLFF.

This clonotype has at least ten counts. The genes are TRBV5-5 and TRBJ2-7; 8 nucleotides line up with TRBD1. Germline CDR1 reads SGHKS; CDR2 reads YYEKEE (reference sequence). V was clipped by 3 bases and J by 4 bases; unmatched bases: 0. CDR3 length equals 12 residues. CDR3 protein: CASSYRGYEQYF. DNA of the CDR3: TGTGCCAGCAGCTACAGGGGGTACGAGCAGTACTTC.

This clonotype was seen many times. This chain joins TRBV7-2 and TRBJ2-5, with D perhaps TRBD1 (5 bases). The V gene lost 5 bases and the J gene lost 5 bases, with 27 bases spanning the gap. Germline CDR1 SGHTA, CDR2 FQGNSA. The length of the CDR3 is 18 residues. The CDR3 sequence: CASSPGLGREGVRETQYF. The DNA of the CDR3 is TGTGCCAGCAGCCCAGGCCTTGGCAGGGAAGGGGTGAGGGAGACCCAGTACTTC.

In its sample, this clonotype was seen many times. Written as DNA, the CDR3 is TGCAGTGCTTCTCTAGCGGGGGGCGTGTACAATGAGCAGTTCTTC. Translating gives CSASLAGGVYNEQFF. The chain joins TRBV20-1 to TRBJ2-1, with TRBD2 matching over 11 bases. Germline CDR1 is DFQATT and CDR2 is SNEGSKA (reference sequence). V was pared by 5 bases and J by 4 bases, with 7 bases of the junction left unmatched. The CDR3 contains 15 residues.

This clonotype has more than one count but fewer than ten. This chain joins TRBV5-1 and TRBJ2-5; D may correspond to TRBD1 or TRBD2 (5 bases each). Between the trimmed V and J ends, which lost 4 bases and 5 bases, there was a span of 21 bases. The CDR3 covers 16 residues. Germline values: CDR1 SGHRS, CDR2 YFSETQ. This chain's CDR3 is CASSLGRATSMETQYF. CDR3 DNA sequence: TGCGCCAGCAGCCTGGGACGGGCGACCTCAATGGAGACCCAGTACTTC.

The sample holds one count of this clonotype. The gene calls are TRBV4-1 and TRBJ2-7, with TRBD2 matching over 9 bases. CDR1 and CDR2 from the germline V gene are MGHRA and YSYEKL. Losses at the gene ends were 3 bases for V and 3 bases for J; bases not matched to a gene: 6. This CDR3 has 15 amino acids. DNA for the CDR3: TGCGCCAGCAGCCAGGAGGCTAGCGGGGTCTACGAGCAGTACTTC. Translating gives CASSQEASGVYEQYF.

This clonotype was counted between two and nine times. The gene calls are TRBV2 and TRBJ1-5, with TRBD1 as a possible D gene (5 bases). The germline V and J ends were trimmed by 8 bases and 3 bases, with 17 bases remaining between them. The CDR3 sequence is 15 residues long. From germline, CDR1 is SNHLY and CDR2 FYNNEI. In DNA form, the CDR3 reads TGTGCCAGCGGGCGGGAAGGGACCACCAATCAGCCCCAGCATTTT. Translating it yields CASGREGTTNQPQHF.

In this sample, this clonotype turned up a few times. Just one base apart from a much larger clone, this may be a read error. The V gene is TRBV6-6, the J gene TRBJ2-4; 9 bases are a match to TRBD1. The J call may be in error: the DNA end matches TRBJ2-7 better. CDR3 length: 15 residues. Germline CDR1 MNHNY, CDR2 SVGAGI (reference sequence). CDR3 loop: CASSYKDRGPYEQYF. The CDR3 bases are TGTGCCAGCAGTTACAAGGACAGGGGACCCTACGAGCAGTACTTC.

This clonotype was recorded at least ten times. J is TRBJ2-5 and V is TRBV10-1; 7 nucleotides match TRBD1. The CDR3 has 15 residues. CDR1 and CDR2 (germline): WNHNN, SYGVQD (reference sequence). V was clipped by 10 bases and J by 1 base; unmatched bases: 12. CDR3 region: CATPGQAAFQETQYF. In nucleotides, the CDR3 is TGCGCCACCCCCGGACAGGCCGCCTTCCAAGAGACCCAGTACTTC.

The table lists this clonotype with a few counts. CDR3 nucleotides: TGCAGTGCCCAGGACAGCGATCATCAGCCCCAGCATTTT. The encoded protein is CSAQDSDHQPQHF. The J gene is TRBJ1-5, the V gene TRBV20-1; perhaps TRBD1 as D (6 bases). Trimming removed 6 bases at V and 5 bases at J, with 14 bases between. Looked up from germline, CDR1 is DFQATT and CDR2 is SNEGSKA (reference sequence). The CDR3 is 13 residues long.

About this clonotype itself: This clone may be a read error of a much larger clone one base away. The chain carries TRBV12-3 or TRBV12-4 and TRBJ2-1, with 12 bases lining up with TRBD2. This CDR3 region has 13 residues. CDR3: CAGRGLAGPEPFF. In DNA, the CDR3 is TGTGCCGGCAGGGGACTAGCGGGTCCTGAGCCGTTCTTC.

This clonotype was observed many times. The V gene is TRBV3-1, the J gene TRBJ2-1; TRBD1 is a possible D gene (6 bases). The CDR3 totals 18 residues. Germline values: CDR1 LGHDT, CDR2 YNNKEL (reference sequence). The V gene lost 4 bases and the J gene lost 0 bases, with 19 bases spanning the gap. The CDR3 region has the DNA TGTGCCAGCAGCCCTCTTGGACAGAGATCAAGCTCCTACAATGAGCAGTTCTTC. Its translation is CASSPLGQRSSSYNEQFF.

The chain joins TRBV7-2 to TRBJ2-1; weak D call: TRBD2 (6 bases). The germline V and J ends were trimmed by 5 bases and 0 bases, with 14 bases remaining between them. The CDR3 is 16 amino acids. Germline V gene sequence: CDR1 SGHTA, CDR2 FQGNSA. CDR3 nucleotide sequence: TGTGCCAGCAGCCAAGATGCGGGGAGCTCCTACAATGAGCAGTTCTTC. As protein: CASSQDAGSSYNEQFF. Filled out from reference TRBV7-2 and TRBJ2-1, the complete variable domain reads GAGVSQSPSNKVTEKGKDVELRCDPISGHTALYWYRQSLGQGLEFLIYFQGNSAPDKSGLPSDRFSAERTGGSVSTLTIQRTQQEDSAVYLCASSQDAGSSYNEQFFGPGTRLTVL.

Ten or more counts support this clonotype. The chain is built from TRBV12-3 or TRBV12-4 and TRBJ1-5; 10 positions match TRBD1. The CDR3 runs to 17 residues. The trim removed 6 bases at V and 1 base at J, leaving 9 bases unmatched. CDR3 sequence reads: CASSGTGALGSNQPQHF. Written as DNA, the CDR3 is TGTGCCAGCAGCGGGACAGGGGCGCTCGGAAGCAATCAGCCCCAGCATTTT.

Notes on this clonotype: A junction end diverges from the germline sequence, so it may reflect a read error. The V call is TRBV6-5, the J call TRBJ1-4; no clear D. Per the germline V gene, CDR1 is MNHEY and CDR2 is SVGAGI. The CDR3 runs to 15 residues. The chain's CDR3 is CASSRLFATSEKLFF. CDR3 sequence (DNA): TGTGCCAGCAGCCGGCTTTTTGCGACTAGTGAAAAACTGTTTTTT.

This clonotype was picked up many times. The chain is built from TRBV5-1 and TRBJ2-7, with D possibly matching TRBD1 (6 bases). From germline, CDR1 is SGHRS and CDR2 YFSETQ. This CDR3 is built from 15 residues. V was clipped by 5 bases and J by 2 bases, with 17 bases between them. The CDR3 sequence is CASRKDGTIPYEQYF. The CDR3 DNA reads as TGCGCCAGCAGGAAGGACGGGACAATTCCCTACGAGCAGTACTTC.

This clonotype was seen repeatedly, ten times or more. The chain employs TRBV6-4 and TRBJ2-6; D unclear. The CDR3 spans 15 residues. Trimming pared 3 bases from V and 0 bases from J, leaving 6 bases between. Germline V gives CDR1 MRHNA, CDR2 SNTAGT. CDR3 residues: CASSESDSGANVLTF. CDR3 in DNA: TGTGCCAGCAGTGAATCTGACTCTGGGGCCAACGTCCTGACTTTC.

This clonotype was recorded many times. The chain employs TRBV12-3 or TRBV12-4 and TRBJ2-6, with 9 bases that match TRBD2. V dropped 3 bases and J dropped 4; count of bases not matched to a gene: 10. This CDR3 has 18 residues. The CDR3 is CASSLDGGGAAGANVLTF. CDR3 DNA sequence: TGTGCCAGCAGTTTGGATGGCGGGGGGGCCGCCGGGGCCAACGTCCTGACTTTC.

This clonotype appeared many times. The V gene is TRBV4-3, the J gene TRBJ1-5, with D hard to call. Trimming took 0 bases from V and 0 from J, leaving 9 bases between them. Germline CDR1 is LGHNA and CDR2 is YSLEER. The CDR3 runs 16 residues. For the CDR3, the DNA is TGCGCCAGCAGCCAAGATCCTTGGGGTAGCAATCAGCCCCAGCATTTT. Its protein is CASSQDPWGSNQPQHF.

At least ten counts were recorded for this clonotype. At one end, the junction sequence differs from germline, possibly due to a read error. The chain employs TRBV18 and TRBJ2-7; 9 bases align to TRBD1. The CDR3 extends over 16 amino acids. CDR1 KGHSH and CDR2 LQKENI come from the germline V gene. This CDR3 reads CASSPTTGGDSSEQYF. CDR3 bases: TGTGCCAGCTCACCAACAACAGGGGGCGATTCCTCCGAGCAGTACTTC.

The CDR3 DNA sequence: TGTGCCAGTAACGGACAGGGAGGAAAGACGGGCACTGAAGCTTTCTTT. It yields the protein CASNGQGGKTGTEAFF. The gene calls are TRBV19 and TRBJ1-1; TRBD1 agrees at 8 bases. The CDR3 is 16 residues long. The germline CDR1 and CDR2 sequences are LNHDA and SQIVND (reference sequence). Trimming cost V 7 bases and J 4 bases; bases outside gene matches: 14.

The J gene is TRBJ1-4, the V gene TRBV7-2; possibly TRBD1 for D (5 bases). The length of the CDR3 is 15 residues. Germline V gives CDR1 SGHTA, CDR2 FQGNSA. Trimming stripped 5 bases from V and 10 bases from J, with 20 bases between. Here the CDR3 reads CASSQNGAKRGKLFF. The CDR3 bases are TGTGCCAGCAGCCAAAACGGGGCGAAGCGTGGAAAACTGTTTTTT.

This clonotype showed up many times. The gene calls are TRBV5-1 and TRBJ2-5, with a weak D call TRBD2 (6 bases). The DNA end favors TRBJ2-7, so the J call may be wrong. CDR1 and CDR2 (germline): SGHRS, YFSETQ. CDR3 length equals 13 residues. CDR3 in amino acids: CASSLGRESEQYF. DNA of the CDR3: TGCGCCAGCAGCTTGGGGAGGGAATCCGAGCAGTACTTC.

V gene TRBV14 combines with J gene TRBJ1-2; TRBD1 aligns across 7 bases. The length of the CDR3 is 15 residues. Per germline, CDR1 SGHDN and CDR2 FVKESK. V lost 1 base and J lost 2; bases outside the gene matches: 4. DNA of the CDR3: TGTGCCAGCAGCCAAGTTACAGGGGCCAACTATGGCTACACCTTC. Translated: CASSQVTGANYGYTF.

This chain connects TRBV4-1 to TRBJ1-5; 11 bases fit TRBD1. Trimming removed 0 bases from V and 4 bases from J; junction bases left unmatched: 5. The V gene's germline CDR1 is MGHRA and CDR2 YSYEKL. The CDR3 spans 17 residues. Here the CDR3 reads CASSQDPGQGANQPQHF. CDR3 DNA: TGCGCCAGCAGCCAAGACCCTGGACAGGGGGCGAATCAGCCCCAGCATTTT.

On this clonotype itself: One end of the junction does not line up with germline, which may come from a read error. V gene TRBV12-3 or TRBV12-4 combines with J gene TRBJ2-3; D remains unclear. CDR3 length: 13 amino acids. CDR3 region: CASRPQRTDMQYF. For the CDR3, the DNA is TGTGCCAGCAGACCTCAGAGAACAGATATGCAGTATTTT.